This entry lists 6 T cell receptor beta chains sequenced from one sample in a study of cytomegalovirus exposure and HLA in healthy donors. With 60 Vbeta and 13 Jbeta primers, the PCR was carried out. TCRdb's table, derived via immunoSEQ multiplex PCR, lists solely in-frame clones and lacks some. This table has almost 80,000 clones, roughly two thirds appearing once. The specimen sequenced was PBMCs. These receptors all stem from a woman aged 45-60 years in good health and CMV-seropositive.

This clone was observed a handful of times. This chain connects TRBV19 to TRBJ1-5; D may be TRBD1 (5 bases). The length of the CDR3 is 15 residues. Germline V gene sequence: CDR1 LNHDA, CDR2 SQIVND (reference sequence). V was shortened by 7 bases and J by 3 bases, with 16 bases between the two germline ends. This chain's CDR3 is CASIQNRDSNQPQHF. The CDR3, as DNA: TGTGCCAGTATCCAAAACCGGGACTCCAATCAGCCCCAGCATTTT.

This chain uses TRBV28 with TRBJ1-6, with TRBD1 as a possible D gene (5 bases). The CDR3 is 14 residues long. V shed 9 bases and J shed 8 bases, with 17 bases lying between them. Germline V gene sequence: CDR1 MDHEN, CDR2 SYDVKM. CDR3 in amino acids: CASLSQGRDSPLHF. The CDR3 DNA reads TGTGCCAGTCTTTCTCAGGGTAGGGATTCACCCCTCCACTTT.

The chain recombines TRBV5-1 with TRBJ2-1; 9 bases are a match to TRBD2. CDR3 length: 15 residues. Germline V gives CDR1 SGHRS, CDR2 YFSETQ. The V segment lost 0 bases and the J segment 6 bases; nucleotides outside the gene matches: 4. As DNA, the CDR3 is TGCGCCAGCAGCTTGGGTGCGGGGGGGATCAATGAGCAGTTCTTC. Translating gives CASSLGAGGINEQFF.

This clone was seen only a few times. This rearrangement joins TRBV18 to TRBJ2-3; the D gene is possibly TRBD1 (7 bases). There are 14 residues in the CDR3. CDR1 and CDR2 (germline): KGHSH, LQKENI. Trimming removed 3 bases from V and 6 bases from J, with 13 bases in between. The CDR3 spells CASSPRAGGDTQYF. CDR3 nucleotides: TGTGCCAGCTCACCGAGGGCAGGGGGGGATACGCAGTATTTT.

The V and J genes are TRBV6-5 and TRBJ1-1; 9 positions match TRBD1. The CDR3 runs 14 residues. The junction had 3 bases not matched to a gene; V was cut back by 7 bases and J by 0 bases. Germline V CDR1 and CDR2: MNHEY, SVGAGI. In DNA, the CDR3 is TGTGCCAGCAAAGACAGGGGGATGAACACTGAAGCTTTCTTT. It encodes CASKDRGMNTEAFF.

The gene calls are TRBV9 and TRBJ2-6; 8 bases align to TRBD1. The germline gives CDR1 SGDLS, CDR2 YYNGEE. This CDR3 is 13 amino acids long. After removal of 3 bases from V and 8 bases from J, the junction contained 1 base not matched to a gene. The CDR3 spells CASSGQGSNVLTF. The CDR3 DNA is TGTGCCAGCAGCGGACAGGGGTCCAACGTCCTGACTTTC.